The TCR beta chain under discussion was sequenced for a study of shared clonotypes between healthy human individuals. V lost 3 bases, J lost 0 bases, and 20 bases lay in between. Germline assignment: CDR1 SNHLY and CDR2 FYNNEI. CDR3 length: 18 residues. TCRdb keeps only in-frame clones here, not all; method: immunoSEQ multiplex PCR. This sample carries about 1.4 million clones, roughly 96% of them seen once, and the ten largest clones take 1.2%. The V gene is TRBV2, the J gene TRBJ1-2; TRBD1 is a possible D gene (6 bases). The specimen sequenced was naive CD4+ T cells sorted from blood. Subset here: CD45RA+ positively selected. The TCR comes from a man aged 30-40 years in good health. DNA of the CDR3: TGTGCCAGCAGTGAGGACAGTGGGCCATCCGACTCTAACTATGGCTACACCTTC. Translating it yields CASSEDSGPSDSNYGYTF.